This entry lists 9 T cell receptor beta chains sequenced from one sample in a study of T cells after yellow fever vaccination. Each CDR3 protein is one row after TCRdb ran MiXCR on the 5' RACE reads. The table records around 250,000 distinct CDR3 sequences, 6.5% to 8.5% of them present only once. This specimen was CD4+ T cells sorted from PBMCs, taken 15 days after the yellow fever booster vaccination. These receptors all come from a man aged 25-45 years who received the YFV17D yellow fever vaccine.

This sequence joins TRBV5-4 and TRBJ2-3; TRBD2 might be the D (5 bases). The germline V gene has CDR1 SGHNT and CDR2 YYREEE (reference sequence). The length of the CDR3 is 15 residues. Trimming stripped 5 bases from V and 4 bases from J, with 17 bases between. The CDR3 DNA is TGTGCCAGCAGGCTTGAAGTTTACGGGGCAGATACGCAGTATTTT. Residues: CASRLEVYGADTQYF.

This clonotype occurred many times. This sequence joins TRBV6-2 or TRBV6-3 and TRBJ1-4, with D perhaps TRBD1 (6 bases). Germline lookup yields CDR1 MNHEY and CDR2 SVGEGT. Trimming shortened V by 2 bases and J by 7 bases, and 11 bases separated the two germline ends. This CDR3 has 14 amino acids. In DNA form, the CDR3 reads TGTGCCAGCAGTTACGGGGGCGTTGGTGAAAAACTGTTTTTT. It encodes CASSYGGVGEKLFF.

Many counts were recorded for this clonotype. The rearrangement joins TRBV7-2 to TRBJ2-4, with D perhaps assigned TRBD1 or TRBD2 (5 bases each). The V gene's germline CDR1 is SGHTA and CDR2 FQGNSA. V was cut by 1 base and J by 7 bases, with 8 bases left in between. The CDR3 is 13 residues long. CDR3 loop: CASSLGWGNIQYF. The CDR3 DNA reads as TGTGCCAGCAGCTTAGGGTGGGGGAACATTCAGTACTTC.

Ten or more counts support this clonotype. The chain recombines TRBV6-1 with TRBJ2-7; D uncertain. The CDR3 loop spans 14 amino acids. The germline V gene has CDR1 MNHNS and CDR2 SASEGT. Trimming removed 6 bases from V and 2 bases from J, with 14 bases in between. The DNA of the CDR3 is TGTGCCAGCAGAAAAAGCACTTACACCTACGAGCAGTACTTC. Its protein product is CASRKSTYTYEQYF.

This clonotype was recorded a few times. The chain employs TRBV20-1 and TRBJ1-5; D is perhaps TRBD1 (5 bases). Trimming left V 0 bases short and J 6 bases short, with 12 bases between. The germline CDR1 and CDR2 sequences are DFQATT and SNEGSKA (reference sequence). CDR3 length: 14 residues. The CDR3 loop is CSARDVGEGQPQHF. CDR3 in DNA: TGCAGTGCTAGAGATGTGGGGGAGGGTCAGCCCCAGCATTTT.

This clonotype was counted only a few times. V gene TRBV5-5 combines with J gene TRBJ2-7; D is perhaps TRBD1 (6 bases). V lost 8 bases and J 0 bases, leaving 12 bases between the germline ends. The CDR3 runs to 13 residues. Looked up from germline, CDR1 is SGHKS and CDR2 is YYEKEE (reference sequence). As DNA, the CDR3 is TGTGCCAGTATTAACAGGGACTCCTACGAGCAGTACTTC. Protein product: CASINRDSYEQYF.

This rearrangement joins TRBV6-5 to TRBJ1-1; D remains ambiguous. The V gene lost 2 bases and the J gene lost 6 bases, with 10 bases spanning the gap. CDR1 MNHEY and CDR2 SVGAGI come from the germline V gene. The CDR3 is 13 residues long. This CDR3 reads CASSYQLGSEAFF. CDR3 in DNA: TGTGCCAGCAGTTACCAGTTGGGTTCTGAAGCTTTCTTT.

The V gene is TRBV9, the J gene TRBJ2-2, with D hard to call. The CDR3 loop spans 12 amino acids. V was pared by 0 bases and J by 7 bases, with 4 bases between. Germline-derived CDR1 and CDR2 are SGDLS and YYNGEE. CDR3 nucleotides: TGTGCCAGCAGCGTAGCTCTCGGGGAGCTGTTTTTT. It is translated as CASSVALGELFF.

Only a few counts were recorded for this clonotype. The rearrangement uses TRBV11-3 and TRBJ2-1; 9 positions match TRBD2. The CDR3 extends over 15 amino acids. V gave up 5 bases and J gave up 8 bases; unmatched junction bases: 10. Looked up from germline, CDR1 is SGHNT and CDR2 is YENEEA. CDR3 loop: CASSPYSGSDYEQFF. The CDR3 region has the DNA TGTGCCAGCAGCCCGTATAGCGGGAGCGACTATGAGCAGTTCTTC.